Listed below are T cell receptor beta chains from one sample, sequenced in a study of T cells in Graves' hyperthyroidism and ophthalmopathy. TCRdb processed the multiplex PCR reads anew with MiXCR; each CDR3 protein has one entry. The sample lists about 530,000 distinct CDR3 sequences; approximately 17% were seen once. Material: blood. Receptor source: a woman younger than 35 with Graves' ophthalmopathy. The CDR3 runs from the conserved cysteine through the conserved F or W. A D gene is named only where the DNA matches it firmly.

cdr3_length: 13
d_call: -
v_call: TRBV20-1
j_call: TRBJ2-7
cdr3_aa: CSASGGAGDEQYF

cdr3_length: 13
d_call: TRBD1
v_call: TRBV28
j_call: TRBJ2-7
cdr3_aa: CASGTGVLYEQYF

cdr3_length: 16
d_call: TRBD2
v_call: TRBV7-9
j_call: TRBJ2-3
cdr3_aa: CASSPGAGGYTDTQYF

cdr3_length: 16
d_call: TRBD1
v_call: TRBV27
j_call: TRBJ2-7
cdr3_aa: CASSSSGTGKGYEQYF

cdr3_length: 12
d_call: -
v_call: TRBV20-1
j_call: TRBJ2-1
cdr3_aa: CSARDQDNEQFF

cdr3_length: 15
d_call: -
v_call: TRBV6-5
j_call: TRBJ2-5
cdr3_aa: CASSYGSSVGETQYF

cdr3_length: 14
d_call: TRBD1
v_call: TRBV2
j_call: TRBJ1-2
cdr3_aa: CASTKTGVNYGYTF

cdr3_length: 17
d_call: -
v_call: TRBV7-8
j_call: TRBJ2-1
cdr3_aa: CASSLDTTPSSYNEQFF

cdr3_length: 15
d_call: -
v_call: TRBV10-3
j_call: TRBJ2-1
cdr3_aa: CAISESEGRYNEQFF

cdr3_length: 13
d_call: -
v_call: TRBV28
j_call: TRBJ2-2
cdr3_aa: CASSTRGTGELFF

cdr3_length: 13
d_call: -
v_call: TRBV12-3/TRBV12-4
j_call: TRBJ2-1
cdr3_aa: CASTSDSSNEQFF

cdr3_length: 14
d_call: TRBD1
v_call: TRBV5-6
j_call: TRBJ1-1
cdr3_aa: CASSFGQGASEAFF

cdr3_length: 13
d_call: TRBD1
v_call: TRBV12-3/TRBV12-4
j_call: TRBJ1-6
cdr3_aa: CASSPTGNSPLHF

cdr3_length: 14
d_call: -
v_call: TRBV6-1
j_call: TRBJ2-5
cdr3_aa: CASSLRKGEETQYF

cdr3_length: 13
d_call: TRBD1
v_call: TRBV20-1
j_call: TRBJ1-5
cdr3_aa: CSTRDRENQPQHF

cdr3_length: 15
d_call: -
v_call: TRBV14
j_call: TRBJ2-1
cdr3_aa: CASSQVDGGYNEQFF

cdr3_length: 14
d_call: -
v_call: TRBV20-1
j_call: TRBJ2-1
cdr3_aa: CSAALGRDSYEQFF

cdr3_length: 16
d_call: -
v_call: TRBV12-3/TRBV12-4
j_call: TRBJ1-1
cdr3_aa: CASSLGGIPQNTEAFF

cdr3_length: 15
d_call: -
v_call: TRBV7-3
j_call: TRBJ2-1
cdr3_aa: CASSLGHTGVNEQFF

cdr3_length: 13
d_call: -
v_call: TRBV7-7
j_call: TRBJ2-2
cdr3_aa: CASSLDRSGELFF

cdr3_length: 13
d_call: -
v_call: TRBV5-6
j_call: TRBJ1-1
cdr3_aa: CASSFAFGTEAFF

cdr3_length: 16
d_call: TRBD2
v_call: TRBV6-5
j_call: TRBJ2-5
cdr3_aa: CASSYSLERLAGGVDF

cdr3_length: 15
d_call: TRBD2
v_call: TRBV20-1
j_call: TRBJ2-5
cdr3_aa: CSARDRAGEQETQYF

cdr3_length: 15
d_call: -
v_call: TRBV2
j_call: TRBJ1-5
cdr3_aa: CASSARGTSNQPQHF

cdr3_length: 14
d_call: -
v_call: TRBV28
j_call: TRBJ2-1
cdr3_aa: CASTGTPPYNEQFF

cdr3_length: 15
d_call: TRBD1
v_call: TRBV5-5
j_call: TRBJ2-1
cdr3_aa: CASSLQGATYNEQFF

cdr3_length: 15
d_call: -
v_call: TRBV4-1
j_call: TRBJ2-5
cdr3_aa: CASSHGRTEQETQYF

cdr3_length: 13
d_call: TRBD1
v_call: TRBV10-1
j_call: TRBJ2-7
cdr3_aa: CASSEDRGREQYF

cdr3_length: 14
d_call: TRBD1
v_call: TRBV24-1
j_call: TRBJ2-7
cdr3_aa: CATSDSGTGGEQYF

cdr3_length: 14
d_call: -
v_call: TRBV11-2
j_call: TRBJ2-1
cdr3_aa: CASSFGTSTNEQFF

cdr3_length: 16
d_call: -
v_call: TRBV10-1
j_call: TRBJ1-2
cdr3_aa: CASSESYNSLGVGYTF

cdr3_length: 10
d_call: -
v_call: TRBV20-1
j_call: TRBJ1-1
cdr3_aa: CSAGRSEAFF

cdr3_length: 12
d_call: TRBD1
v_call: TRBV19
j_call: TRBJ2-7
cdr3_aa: CASEDRTYEQYF

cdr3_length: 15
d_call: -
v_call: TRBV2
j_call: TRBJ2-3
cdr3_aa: CASSENSVLTDTQYF

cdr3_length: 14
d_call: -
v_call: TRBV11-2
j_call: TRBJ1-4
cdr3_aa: CASSPREANEKLFF

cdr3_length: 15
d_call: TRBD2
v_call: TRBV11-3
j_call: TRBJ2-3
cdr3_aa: CASSLQTSGGDTQYF